This T cell receptor beta chain was captured in a study of T-cell reconstitution after alpha-beta-depleted transplantation in children. This clonotype appeared many times. The CDR3 consists of 14 residues. The germline V gene has CDR1 SQVTM and CDR2 ANQGSEA. The V and J ends lost 4 bases and 5 bases respectively, with 16 bases between them. Unique molecular identifiers were incorporated during preparation of the TCRbeta library. TCRdb recomputed calls from the PCR reads with MiXCR, one row per CDR3 protein. The sample yields about 110,000 distinct CDR3 sequences, 10% to 13% seen once. Sequencing was performed on PBMCs from the stem cell graft donor, taken from the stem cell graft. The J gene is TRBJ2-3, the V gene TRBV29-1; D is uncertain. The TCR was taken from a human donor who donated a stem cell graft to a child with acute lymphoblastic leukemia. For the CDR3, the DNA is TGCAGCGTTGTGACCTCTAGAGGCGGAGATACGCAGTATTTT. This sequence encodes CSVVTSRGGDTQYF.